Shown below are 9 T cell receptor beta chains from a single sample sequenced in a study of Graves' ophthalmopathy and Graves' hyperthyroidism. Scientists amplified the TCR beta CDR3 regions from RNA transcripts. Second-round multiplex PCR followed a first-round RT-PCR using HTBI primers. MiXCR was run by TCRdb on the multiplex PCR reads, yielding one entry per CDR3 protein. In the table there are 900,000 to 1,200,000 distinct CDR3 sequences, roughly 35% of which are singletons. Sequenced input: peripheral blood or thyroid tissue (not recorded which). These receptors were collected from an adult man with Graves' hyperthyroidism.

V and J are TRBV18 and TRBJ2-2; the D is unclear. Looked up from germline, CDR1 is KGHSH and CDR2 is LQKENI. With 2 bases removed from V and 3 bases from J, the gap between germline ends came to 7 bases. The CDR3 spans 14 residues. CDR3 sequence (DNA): TGTGCCAGCTCACCAGACGCCGACACCGGGGAGCTGTTTTTT. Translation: CASSPDADTGELFF.

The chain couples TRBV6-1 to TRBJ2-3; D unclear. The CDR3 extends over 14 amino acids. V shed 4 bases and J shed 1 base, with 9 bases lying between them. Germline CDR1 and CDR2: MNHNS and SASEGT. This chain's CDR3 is CASSGRIGTDTQYF. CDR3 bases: TGTGCCAGCAGTGGTCGCATCGGCACAGATACGCAGTATTTT.

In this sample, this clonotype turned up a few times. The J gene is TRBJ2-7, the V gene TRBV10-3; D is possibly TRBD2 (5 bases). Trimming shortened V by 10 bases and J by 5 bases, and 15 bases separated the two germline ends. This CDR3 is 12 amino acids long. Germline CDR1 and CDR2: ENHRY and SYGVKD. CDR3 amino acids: CASSPTRDEQYF. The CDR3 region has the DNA TGTGCCAGCAGCCCCACTAGGGACGAGCAGTACTTC.

DNA for the CDR3: TGCAGCGTTGTGGCGGCCCGTCCCGGGGATGAGCAGTTCTTC. Amino acid sequence: CSVVAARPGDEQFF. The rearrangement links TRBV29-1 to TRBJ1-1, with D perhaps matching TRBD2 (5 bases). Gene TRBJ2-1 matches the end of the DNA better, so the J call may be wrong. Per germline, CDR1 SQVTM and CDR2 ANQGSEA. This CDR3 spans 14 amino acids.

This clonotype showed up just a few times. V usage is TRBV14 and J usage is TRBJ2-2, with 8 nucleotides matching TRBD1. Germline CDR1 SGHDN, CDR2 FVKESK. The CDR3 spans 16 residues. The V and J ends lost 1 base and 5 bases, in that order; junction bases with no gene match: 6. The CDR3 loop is CASSQVGRGRTGELFF. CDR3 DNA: TGTGCCAGCAGCCAAGTCGGCAGGGGGCGAACCGGGGAGCTGTTTTTT.

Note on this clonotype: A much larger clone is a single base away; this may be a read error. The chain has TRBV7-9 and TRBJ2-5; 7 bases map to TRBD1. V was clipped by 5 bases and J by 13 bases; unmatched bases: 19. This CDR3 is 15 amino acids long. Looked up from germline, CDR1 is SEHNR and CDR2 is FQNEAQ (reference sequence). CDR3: CASSQDRNPSYERYF. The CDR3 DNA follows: TGTGCCAGCAGCCAGGACAGGAATCCTTCCTACGAGCGGTACTTC. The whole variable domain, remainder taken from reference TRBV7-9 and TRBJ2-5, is DTGVSQNPRHKITKRGQNVTFRCDPISEHNRLYWYRQTLGQGPEFLTYFQNEAQLEKSRLLSDRFSAERPKGSFSTLEIQRTEQGDSAMYLCASSQDRNPSYERYFGPGTRLLVL.

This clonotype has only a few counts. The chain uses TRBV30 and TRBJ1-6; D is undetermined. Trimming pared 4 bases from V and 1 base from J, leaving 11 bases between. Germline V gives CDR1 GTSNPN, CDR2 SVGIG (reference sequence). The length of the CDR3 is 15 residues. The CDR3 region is CAWMLSGSYNSPLHF. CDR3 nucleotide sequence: TGTGCCTGGATGTTGTCCGGGTCCTATAATTCACCCCTCCACTTT.

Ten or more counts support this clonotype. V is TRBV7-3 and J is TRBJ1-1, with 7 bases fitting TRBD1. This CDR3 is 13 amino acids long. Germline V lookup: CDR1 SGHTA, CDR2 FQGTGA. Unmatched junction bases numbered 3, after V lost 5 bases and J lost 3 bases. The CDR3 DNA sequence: TGTGCCAGCAGCGAGGGACAGTACACTGAAGCTTTCTTT. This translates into CASSEGQYTEAFF.

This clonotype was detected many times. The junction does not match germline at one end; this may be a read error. CDR3 protein: CASSLGAGGTEAFF. The CDR3 DNA is TGTGCCAGCAGCTTGGGGGCAGGGGGAACTGAAGCTTTCTTT. The rearrangement joins TRBV5-1 to TRBJ1-1; 7 bases fit TRBD1. Germline CDR1 is SGHRS and CDR2 is YFSETQ. The CDR3 length is 14 residues.